This T cell receptor (beta chain) was observed in a study of T cells after yellow fever vaccination. This clonotype was found many times. V gave up 7 bases and J gave up 4 bases; unmatched junction bases: 10. Germline assignment: CDR1 ENHRY and CDR2 SYGVKD. This CDR3 has 15 residues. Synthesis of TCR cDNA relied on 5'RACE template switching, which attached a universal primer site and UMIs. From the 5' RACE reads, TCRdb called clonotypes with MiXCR, one entry per CDR3 protein. The data hold some 320,000 distinct CDR3 sequences, with about 4.5% observed a single time. The chain carries TRBV10-3 and TRBJ1-2; 9 bases line up with TRBD1. The input for sequencing was PBMCs, taken 15 days after the yellow fever booster vaccination. This TCR came from a man between 18 and 35 years old who received the YFV17D yellow fever vaccine. CDR3 region: CAINAPGQGFYGYTF. CDR3 DNA: TGTGCCATCAACGCACCGGGACAGGGTTTCTATGGCTACACCTTC.